The 25 T cell receptor beta chains reported below all come from one sample, sequenced in a study of breast tumors, draining lymph nodes, adjacent tissues (dated by TCRdb to between 2015 and 2016). The library was generated by multiplex PCR. Instrument used: Illumina HiSeq 2000. Using fastp trimming at Q25 and MiXCR clonotype assembly, TCRdb reanalyzed the public sequencing data and kept in-frame beta chains. Under each unique CDR3 protein, matching rows form one entry showing the most common genes and DNA. The sample has under 35,000 distinct CDR3 sequences on record, roughly 63% of them singletons. The ten largest account for roughly 18% of the sample. Sequencing was done on a sample of breast tumor tissue. The receptors here all came from a female donor with breast cancer. Some clones in this sample may be carry-over from other donors' samples.

The chain links TRBV5-6 to TRBJ2-5, with TRBD2 matching 8 bases. V shed 2 bases, J shed 3 bases, and the junction held 6 bases outside the gene matches. Germline CDR1 reads SGHDT; CDR2 reads YYEEEE. The CDR3 sequence is 15 residues long. The CDR3, as DNA: TGTGCCAGCAGCTTAGATCCGGGGGGGGAAGAGACCCAGTACTTC. Residues: CASSLDPGGEETQYF.

CDR3 protein: CASSKGDRRIDTQYF. DNA for the CDR3: TGTGCCAGCAGCAAGGGGGACAGGCGGATAGATACGCAGTATTTT. The chain carries TRBV9 and TRBJ2-3; TRBD1 matches at 8 bases. Germline V gene lookup returns CDR1 SGDLS and CDR2 YYNGEE. V shed 4 bases and J 5 bases; nucleotides not matched to a gene: 9. The CDR3 extends over 15 amino acids.

In regard to this clonotype: It is unclear where the CDR3 begins or ends on the DNA, so no DNA is shown, and the CDR3 is as TCRdb lists it. The CDR3 is CASSIYLCSVPGVAGAVTDTQYF. The rearrangement joins TRBV7-2 to TRBJ2-3; TRBD2, the table's D call, was not compared with the DNA. Looked up from germline, CDR1 is SGHTA and CDR2 is FQGNSA. The CDR3 spans 23 amino acids, including both terminal residues.

This clonotype qualifies as medium-sized. The J gene is TRBJ1-6, the V gene TRBV7-6; D is perhaps TRBD1 (6 bases). The CDR3 contains 14 residues. Deletions cut 5 bases from V and 7 bases from J, with 12 bases between. Germline loops: CDR1 SGHVS, CDR2 FNYEAQ. The CDR3 DNA follows: TGTGCCAGCAGCCTACAGGGCTTGAATTCACCCCTCCACTTT. It specifies CASSLQGLNSPLHF.

This clonotype was detected once. The chain joins TRBV20-1 to TRBJ1-3; weak D call: TRBD1 (5 bases). The CDR3 has 14 amino acids. Between the trimmed V and J ends, which lost 6 bases and 9 bases, there was a span of 21 bases. The germline CDR1 and CDR2 sequences are DFQATT and SNEGSKA (reference sequence). CDR3 amino acids: CSARLGPPRGTIYF. CDR3 bases: TGCAGTGCCCGCCTGGGACCGCCCCGAGGCACCATATATTTT.

For the CDR3, the DNA is TGTGCCAGTAGTATTGGCAGGGGGATTGATACGCAGTATTTT. Translated, it gives CASSIGRGIDTQYF. This chain links TRBV19 with TRBJ2-3; 7 nucleotides agree with TRBD1. The germline CDR1 and CDR2 sequences are LNHDA and SQIVND (reference sequence). After removal of 3 bases from V and 6 bases from J, the junction contained 6 bases not matched to a gene. CDR3 length equals 14 residues.

In this sample, this clonotype is medium-sized. J is TRBJ2-1 and V is TRBV5-1, with D unclear. There are 13 residues in the CDR3. Deletions cut 1 base from V and 4 bases from J, with 6 bases between. The germline V gene has CDR1 SGHRS and CDR2 YFSETQ. CDR3 DNA: TGCGCCAGCAGCTTGTTTAGGTACAATGAGCAGTTCTTC. Translation: CASSLFRYNEQFF. Full variable domain (missing parts from reference TRBV5-1 and TRBJ2-1): KAGVTQTPRYLIKTRGQQVTLSCSPISGHRSVSWYQQTPGQGLQFLFEYFSETQRNKGNFPGRFSGRQFSNSRSEMNVSTLELGDSALYLCASSLFRYNEQFFGPGTRLTVL.

V gene TRBV5-4 combines with J gene TRBJ2-5; D is possibly TRBD2 (6 bases). This CDR3 has 14 amino acids. In germline, CDR1 is SGHNT, CDR2 YYREEE (reference sequence). Trimming took 3 bases from V and 6 from J, leaving 15 bases between them. The DNA of the CDR3 is TGTGCCAGCAGCTCGGGGGAAGCCAAAAAGACCCAGTACTTC. Protein: CASSSGEAKKTQYF.

This clonotype is medium-sized within its sample. The rearrangement joins TRBV5-1 to TRBJ2-6; D is ambiguous. The V end was cut by 0 bases, the J end by 0 bases, with 4 bases between. Germline CDR1 SGHRS, CDR2 YFSETQ. The CDR3 has 15 residues. Written as DNA, the CDR3 is TGCGCCAGCAGCTTGGTAAGCTCTGGGGCCAACGTCCTGACTTTC. It yields the protein CASSLVSSGANVLTF.

This chain uses TRBV2 with TRBJ2-1, with D uncertain. V was clipped by 5 bases and J by 10 bases, with 12 bases between them. CDR3 size: 12 residues. CDR1 and CDR2 from the germline V gene are SNHLY and FYNNEI. CDR3 sequence reads: CASSPASREQFF. The CDR3 DNA reads TGTGCCAGCAGTCCGGCGTCCAGGGAGCAGTTCTTC.

This chain joins TRBV11-2 and TRBJ2-2; 14 positions match TRBD2. J gave up 9 bases and V 4 bases, and 7 bases lay outside the gene matches. This CDR3 contains 16 residues. In germline, CDR1 is SGHAT, CDR2 FQNNGV. The CDR3 protein is CASSYGGLAGVRELFF. The CDR3 DNA reads TGTGCCAGCAGCTACGGGGGACTAGCGGGAGTAAGGGAGCTGTTTTTT.

This clonotype came up a few times. The chain couples TRBV7-2 to TRBJ1-6; possible D gene TRBD1, 6 bases. The V end was cut by 5 bases, the J end by 14 bases, with 22 bases between. CDR3 length: 15 amino acids. Germline values: CDR1 SGHTA, CDR2 FQGNSA. Here the CDR3 reads CASSPDDRRGGTLHF. The CDR3 coding sequence is TGTGCCAGCAGCCCTGACGACAGGCGGGGTGGGACCCTCCACTTT.

This clonotype was observed a few times. The V and J genes are TRBV2 and TRBJ2-1, with TRBD2 matching 10 bases. There are 14 residues in the CDR3. Per the germline V gene, CDR1 is SNHLY and CDR2 is FYNNEI. The J segment lost 6 bases and the V segment lost 6 bases, leaving 5 bases of the junction unmatched. This CDR3 is CASSSRLAGNEQFF. The CDR3 nucleotides read TGTGCCAGCAGCTCGCGACTAGCGGGCAATGAGCAGTTCTTC. The full variable domain, rest sourced from reference TRBV2 and TRBJ2-1, is EPEVTQTPSHQVTQMGQEVILRCVPISNHLYFYWYRQILGQKVEFLVSFYNNEISEKSEIFDDQFSVERPDGSNFTLKIRSTKLEDSAMYFCASSSRLAGNEQFFGPGTRLTVL.

V is TRBV20-1 and J is TRBJ2-7; no firm D call. The CDR3 extends over 19 amino acids. Trimming cost V 0 bases and J 2 bases, with 26 bases left between them. Germline CDR1 reads DFQATT; CDR2 reads SNEGSKA (reference sequence). The CDR3 bases are TGCAGTGCTAGAGATCTGGGGTCAAATCGAGGTGGATCCCCCTACGAGCAGTACTTC. It codes for CSARDLGSNRGGSPYEQYF.

This clonotype was counted at least ten times. J is TRBJ1-2 and V is TRBV5-8; possibly TRBD1 for D (6 bases). CDR1 and CDR2 (germline): SGHTS, YDEGEE. Trimming removed 4 bases at V and 5 bases at J, with 21 bases between. The CDR3 loop spans 16 amino acids. The chain's CDR3 is CASSPTGQLGGYGYTF. The CDR3 bases are TGTGCCAGCAGCCCCACTGGACAGCTTGGGGGGTATGGCTACACCTTC.

The chain uses TRBV5-6 and TRBJ2-1, with 8 bases aligning to TRBD1. CDR1 is SGHDT and CDR2 is YYEEEE in the germline V gene. This CDR3 region has 17 residues. After removal of 4 bases from V and 4 bases from J, the junction contained 13 bases not matched to a gene. CDR3: CASSPTGDDGFYNEQFF. CDR3 DNA: TGTGCCAGCAGCCCGACAGGGGACGACGGTTTTTACAATGAGCAGTTCTTC. Combining the CDR3 with reference TRBV5-6 and TRBJ2-1 gives the whole variable domain DAGVTQSPTHLIKTRGQQVTLRCSPKSGHDTVSWYQQALGQGPQFIFQYYEEEERQRGNFPDRFSGHQFPNYSSELNVNALLLGDSALYLCASSPTGDDGFYNEQFFGPGTRLTVL.

The rearrangement links TRBV29-1 to TRBJ2-5; D remains ambiguous. V was pared by 5 bases and J by 2 bases, with 9 bases between. This CDR3 is built from 12 residues. Germline V gene sequence: CDR1 SQVTM, CDR2 ANQGSEA. The CDR3 spells CSVLPQQETQYF. As DNA, the CDR3 is TGCAGCGTTCTACCCCAGCAAGAGACCCAGTACTTC.

This clonotype was counted at least ten times. The rearrangement uses TRBV3-1 and TRBJ1-2; the D is unclear. CDR1 and CDR2 from the germline V gene are LGHDT and YNNKEL (reference sequence). The CDR3 spans 13 residues. Deletions cut 1 base from V and 5 bases from J, with 8 bases between. CDR3 nucleotide sequence: TGTGCCAGCAGCCAAGGCAGGTTGTATGGCTACACCTTC. Translation gives CASSQGRLYGYTF. Full variable domain (missing parts from reference TRBV3-1 and TRBJ1-2): DTAVSQTPKYLVTQMGNDKSIKCEQNLGHDTMYWYKQDSKKFLKIMFSYNNKELIINETVPNRFSPKSPDKAHLNLHINSLELGDSAVYFCASSQGRLYGYTFGSGTRLTVV.

This chain uses TRBV19 with TRBJ1-6; D gene unclear. V was clipped by 7 bases and J by 9 bases, with 13 bases between them. The germline CDR1 and CDR2 sequences are LNHDA and SQIVND (reference sequence). The CDR3 runs to 13 residues. Here the CDR3 DNA reads TGTGCCAGTAATCGACGAGGACCTTCACCCCTCCACTTT. Residues: CASNRRGPSPLHF.

The chain couples TRBV20-1 to TRBJ1-2, with D perhaps TRBD1 (6 bases). Trimming shortened V by 6 bases and J by 0 bases, and 11 bases separated the two germline ends. Germline loops: CDR1 DFQATT, CDR2 SNEGSKA (reference sequence). This CDR3 spans 13 amino acids. The CDR3 coding sequence is TGCAGTGCAGGGGGAAGAGCTAACTATGGCTACACCTTC. It specifies CSAGGRANYGYTF.

The V call is TRBV12-3 or TRBV12-4, the J call TRBJ1-6, with 7 bases that match TRBD1. The CDR3 covers 13 residues. Trimming cost V 6 bases and J 9 bases; bases outside gene matches: 5. This chain's CDR3 is CASSGGTVSPLHF. The CDR3 nucleotides read TGTGCCAGCAGCGGGGGGACAGTTTCACCCCTCCACTTT.

The V and J genes are TRBV12-3 or TRBV12-4 and TRBJ1-5; D call uncertain. The CDR3 length is 14 residues. The V end lost 4 bases, the J end lost 1 base, and 8 bases lay between the germline ends. CDR3 region: CASSWGSSNQPQHF. Written as DNA, the CDR3 is TGTGCCAGCAGTTGGGGTAGCAGCAATCAGCCCCAGCATTTT.

This clonotype appeared once. V gene TRBV12-3 or TRBV12-4 combines with J gene TRBJ1-5; D may be TRBD1 (6 bases). The CDR3 spans 14 residues. The V gene lost 6 bases and the J gene lost 3 bases, with 12 bases spanning the gap. CDR3 in amino acids: CASSPGTSNQPQHF. The CDR3 DNA sequence: TGTGCCAGCAGCCCCGGGACATCCAATCAGCCCCAGCATTTT.

This clonotype showed up many times. The J gene is TRBJ1-3, the V gene TRBV19; D is uncertain. The V gene lost 7 bases and the J gene lost 0 bases, with 10 bases spanning the gap. Looked up from germline, CDR1 is LNHDA and CDR2 is SQIVND (reference sequence). The CDR3 runs 14 residues. The CDR3 DNA follows: TGTGCCAGTACTAGGAGATCCTCTGGAAACACCATATATTTT. This gives the protein CASTRRSSGNTIYF. Supplemented by reference TRBV19 and TRBJ1-3, the full variable domain reads DGGITQSPKYLFRKEGQNVTLSCEQNLNHDAMYWYRQDPGQGLRLIYYSQIVNDFQKGDIAEGYSVSREKKESFPLTVTSAQKNPTAFYLCASTRRSSGNTIYFGEGSWLTVV.

This clonotype is medium-sized by share. This rearrangement joins TRBV6-5 to TRBJ1-3; perhaps TRBD1 as D (6 bases). From germline, CDR1 is MNHEY and CDR2 SVGAGI. The CDR3 covers 14 residues. The V end was cut by 0 bases, the J end by 7 bases, with 10 bases between. CDR3 nucleotides: TGTGCCAGCAGTTACTCACAGGGACGGAACACCATATATTTT. This gives the protein CASSYSQGRNTIYF.